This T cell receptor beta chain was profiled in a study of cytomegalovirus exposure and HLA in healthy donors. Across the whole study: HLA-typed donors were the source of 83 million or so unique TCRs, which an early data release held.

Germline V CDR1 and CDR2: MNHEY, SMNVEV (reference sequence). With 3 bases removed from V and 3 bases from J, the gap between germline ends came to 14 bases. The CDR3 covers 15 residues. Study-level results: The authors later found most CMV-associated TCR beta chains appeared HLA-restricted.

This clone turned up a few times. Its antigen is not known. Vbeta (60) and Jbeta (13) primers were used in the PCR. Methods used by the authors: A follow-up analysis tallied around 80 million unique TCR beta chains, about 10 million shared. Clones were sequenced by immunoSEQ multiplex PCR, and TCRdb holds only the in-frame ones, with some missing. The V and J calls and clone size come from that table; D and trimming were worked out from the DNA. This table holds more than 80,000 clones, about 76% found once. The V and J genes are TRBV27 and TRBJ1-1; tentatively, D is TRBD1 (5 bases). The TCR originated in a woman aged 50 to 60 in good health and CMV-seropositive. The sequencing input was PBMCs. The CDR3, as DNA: TGTGCCAGCAGTTTCGGGATCGGGGGGGACACTGAAGCTTTCTTT. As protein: CASSFGIGGDTEAFF.